Listed below are T cell receptor beta chains from one sample, sequenced in a study of CD8 T cells in Susac syndrome. In TCRdb, the immunoSEQ multiplex PCR reads were re-called with MiXCR into one record per CDR3 protein. The sample lists approximately 150,000 distinct CDR3 sequences; around 92% were seen once. Specimen: CD4+ T cells from PBMCs. The receptors were gathered from a human donor in good health. Each CDR3 is given with its conserved first and last residue. The order of the fields is D gene, CDR3 length, V gene, clone size, J gene, CDR3 DNA, CDR3 protein. A D gene is named only where the DNA matches it firmly. The listing skips clone size in some rows; elsewhere it reads once, few, many or a size class.

TRBD1	11	TRBV12-3/TRBV12-4	.	TRBJ1-2	TGTGCCAGCAGTTCGACAGGGTACTACACCTTC	CASSSTGYYTF
TRBD2	16	TRBV12-3/TRBV12-4	once	TRBJ2-5	TGTGCCAGCACCCCTCGTTGGCTGGGAGGGCAAGAGACCCAGTACTTC	CASTPRWLGGQETQYF
.	14	TRBV11-2	.	TRBJ2-5	TGTGCCAGCAGCTTATCAGGAGTTGGGGAGACCCAGTACTTC	CASSLSGVGETQYF
.	16	TRBV20-1	.	TRBJ1-2	TGCAGTGCTAGAGATGGGAAAAGGTCTGCTAACTATGGCTACACCTTC	CSARDGKRSANYGYTF
TRBD2	13	TRBV29-1	few	TRBJ2-7	TGCAGCGTTGACGCGGGGGGGCGGGACGAGCAGTACTTC	CSVDAGGRDEQYF
.	14	TRBV7-3	.	TRBJ2-3	TGTGCCAGCAGGGTCGGACCGAGCACAGATACGCAGTATTTT	CASRVGPSTDTQYF
.	17	TRBV4-1	.	TRBJ2-3	TGCGCCAGCAGCCAAGAGTGGAGGACTCCAGCCACAGATACGCAGTATTTT	CASSQEWRTPATDTQYF
.	11	TRBV12-3/TRBV12-4	.	TRBJ2-1	TGTGCCACCTCTAGGGGGAATGAGCAGTTCTTC	CATSRGNEQFF
.	16	TRBV30	.	TRBJ2-3	TGTGCCTGCCCCAGTGAAGCTCCTGGGGACACAGATACGCAGTATTTT	CACPSEAPGDTDTQYF
TRBD1	13	TRBV18	.	TRBJ2-7	TGTGCCAGCTCACCACAGTCAGGGGGCGAGCAGTACTTC	CASSPQSGGEQYF
TRBD2	15	TRBV20-1	.	TRBJ2-7	TGCAGTGCGGATAGCGGGGGGACTCCCTCCTACGAGCAGTACTTC	CSADSGGTPSYEQYF
.	13	TRBV3-1	.	TRBJ2-1	TGTGCCAGCAGCTGGGACATCTACAATGAGCAGTTCTTC	CASSWDIYNEQFF
.	14	TRBV5-6	.	TRBJ1-1	TGTGCCAGCAGCCCGGGACACCTGAACACTGAAGCTTTCTTT	CASSPGHLNTEAFF
.	12	TRBV28	.	TRBJ2-4	TGTGCCAGCAGTACCCACAAAAACATTCAGTACTTC	CASSTHKNIQYF
.	14	TRBV20-1	.	TRBJ2-5	TGCAGTGCTAGGGTTGGCAGGGCGACGGAGACCCAGTACTTC	CSARVGRATETQYF
.	14	TRBV5-1	.	TRBJ2-7	TGCGCCAGCAGCTCTCAGGGTTCGGAGGGCGAGCAGTACTTC	CASSSQGSEGEQYF
TRBD2	13	TRBV7-8	.	TRBJ2-7	TGTGCCAGCAGCTTAGGACTAGCGGGGCTGCAGTACTTC	CASSLGLAGLQYF
.	11	TRBV20-1	once	TRBJ2-2	TGCCCGGGTGGGAACACCGGGGAGCTGTTTTTT	CPGGNTGELFF
TRBD1	13	TRBV29-1	.	TRBJ2-7	TGCAGCGTTGGACAGGGGTCCTCCTACGAGCAGTACTTC	CSVGQGSSYEQYF
TRBD1	17	TRBV28	.	TRBJ1-2	TGTGCCAGTGCGGTAAATCTGGGGACAGGGAGGCACTATGGCTACACCTTC	CASAVNLGTGRHYGYTF
.	19	TRBV19	.	TRBJ2-6	TGTGCCAGTAGTATCCCCTTGGGAAGGAGTATGGCTGGGGCCAACGTCCTGACTTTC	CASSIPLGRSMAGANVLTF
.	14	TRBV19	.	TRBJ1-1	TGTGCCAGTAGTAGAGGGGGACACGACACTGAAGCTTTCTTT	CASSRGGHDTEAFF
.	13	TRBV20-1	.	TRBJ1-4	TGCAGTGCTAGTTGGGGGGCTGATGAAAAACTGTTTTTT	CSASWGADEKLFF
.	10	TRBV19	.	TRBJ2-7	TGTGCCAGTAATCCTTACGAGCAGTACTTC	CASNPYEQYF
TRBD1	16	TRBV10-3	.	TRBJ2-2	TGTGCCATCAAGGCGACAGGGGGCAGGGACACCGGGGAGCTGTTTTTT	CAIKATGGRDTGELFF